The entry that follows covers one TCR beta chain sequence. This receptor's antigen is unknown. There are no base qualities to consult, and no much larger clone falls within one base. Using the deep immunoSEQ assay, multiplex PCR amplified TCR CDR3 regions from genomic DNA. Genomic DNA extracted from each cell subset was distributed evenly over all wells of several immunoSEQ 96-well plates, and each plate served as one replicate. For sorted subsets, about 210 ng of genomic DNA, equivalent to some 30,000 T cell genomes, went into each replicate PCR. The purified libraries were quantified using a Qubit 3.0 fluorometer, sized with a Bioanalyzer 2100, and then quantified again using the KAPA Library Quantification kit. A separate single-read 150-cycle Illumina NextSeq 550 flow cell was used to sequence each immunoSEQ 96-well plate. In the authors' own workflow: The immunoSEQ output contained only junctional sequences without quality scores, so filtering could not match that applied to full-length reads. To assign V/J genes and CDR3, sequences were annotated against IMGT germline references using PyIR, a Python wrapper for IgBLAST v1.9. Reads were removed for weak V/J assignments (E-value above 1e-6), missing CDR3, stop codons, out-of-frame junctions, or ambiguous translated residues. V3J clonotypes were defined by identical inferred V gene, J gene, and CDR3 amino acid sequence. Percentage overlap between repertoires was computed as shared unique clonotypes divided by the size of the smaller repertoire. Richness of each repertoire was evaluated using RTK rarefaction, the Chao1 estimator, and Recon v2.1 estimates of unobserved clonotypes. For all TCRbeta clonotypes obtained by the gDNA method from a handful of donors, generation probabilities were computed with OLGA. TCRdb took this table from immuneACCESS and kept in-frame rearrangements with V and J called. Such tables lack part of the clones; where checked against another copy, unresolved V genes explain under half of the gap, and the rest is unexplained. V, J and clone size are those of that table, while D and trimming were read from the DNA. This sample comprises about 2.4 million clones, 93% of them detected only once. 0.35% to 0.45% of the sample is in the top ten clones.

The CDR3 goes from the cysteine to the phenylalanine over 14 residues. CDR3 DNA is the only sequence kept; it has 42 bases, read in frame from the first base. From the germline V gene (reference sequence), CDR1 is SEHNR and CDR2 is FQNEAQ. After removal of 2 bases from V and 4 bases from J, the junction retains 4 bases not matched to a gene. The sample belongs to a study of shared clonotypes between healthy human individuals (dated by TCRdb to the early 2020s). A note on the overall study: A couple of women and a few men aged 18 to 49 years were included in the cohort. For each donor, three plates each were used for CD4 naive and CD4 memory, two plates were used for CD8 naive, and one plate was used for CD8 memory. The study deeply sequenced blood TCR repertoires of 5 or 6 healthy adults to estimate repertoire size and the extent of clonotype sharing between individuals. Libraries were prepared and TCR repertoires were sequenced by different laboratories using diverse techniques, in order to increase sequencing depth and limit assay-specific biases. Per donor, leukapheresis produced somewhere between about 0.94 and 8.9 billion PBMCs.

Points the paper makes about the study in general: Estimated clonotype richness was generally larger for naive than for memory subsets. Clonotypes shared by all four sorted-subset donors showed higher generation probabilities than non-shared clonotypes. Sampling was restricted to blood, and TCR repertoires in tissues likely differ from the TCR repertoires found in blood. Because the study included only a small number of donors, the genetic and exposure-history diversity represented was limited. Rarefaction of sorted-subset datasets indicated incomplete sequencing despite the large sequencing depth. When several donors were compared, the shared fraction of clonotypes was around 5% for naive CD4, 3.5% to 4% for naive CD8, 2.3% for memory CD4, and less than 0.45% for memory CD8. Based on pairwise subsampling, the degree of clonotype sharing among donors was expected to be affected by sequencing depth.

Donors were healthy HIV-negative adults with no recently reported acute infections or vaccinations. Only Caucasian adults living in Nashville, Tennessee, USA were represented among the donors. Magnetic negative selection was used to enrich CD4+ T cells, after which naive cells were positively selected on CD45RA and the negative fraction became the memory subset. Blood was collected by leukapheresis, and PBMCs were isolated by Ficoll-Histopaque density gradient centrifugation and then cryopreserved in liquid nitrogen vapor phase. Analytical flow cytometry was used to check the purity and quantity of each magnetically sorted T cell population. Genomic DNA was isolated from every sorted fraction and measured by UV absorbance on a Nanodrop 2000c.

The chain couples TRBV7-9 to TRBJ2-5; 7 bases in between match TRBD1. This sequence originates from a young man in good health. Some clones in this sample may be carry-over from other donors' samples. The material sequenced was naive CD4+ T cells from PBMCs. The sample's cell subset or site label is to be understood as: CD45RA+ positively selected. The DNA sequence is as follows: TGTGCCAGCAGCTTACCGGGACAGTTAGAGACCCAGTACTTC. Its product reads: CASSLPGQLETQYF.